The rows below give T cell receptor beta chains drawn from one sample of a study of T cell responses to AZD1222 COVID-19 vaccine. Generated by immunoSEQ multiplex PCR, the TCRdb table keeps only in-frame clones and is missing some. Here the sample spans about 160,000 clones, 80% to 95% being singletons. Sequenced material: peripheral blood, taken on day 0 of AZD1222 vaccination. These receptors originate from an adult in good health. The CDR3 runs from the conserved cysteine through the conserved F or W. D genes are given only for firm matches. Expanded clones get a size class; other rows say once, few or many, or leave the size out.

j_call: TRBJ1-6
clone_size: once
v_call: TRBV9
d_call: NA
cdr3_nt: TGTGCCAGCAGCGTAAACACCAATAATTCACCCCTCCACTTT
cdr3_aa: CASSVNTNNSPLHF

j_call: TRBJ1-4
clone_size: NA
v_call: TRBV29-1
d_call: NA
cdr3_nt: TGCAGCGTTGAGGGGTCGGCAGCTAATGAAAAACTGTTTTTT
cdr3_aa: CSVEGSAANEKLFF

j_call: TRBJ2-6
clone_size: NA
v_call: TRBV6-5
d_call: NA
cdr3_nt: TGTGCCAGTCTCGGGTCTGGGGCCAACGTCCTGACTTTC
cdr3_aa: CASLGSGANVLTF

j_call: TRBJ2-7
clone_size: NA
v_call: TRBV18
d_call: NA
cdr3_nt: TGTGCCAGCTCACCACGGGTAGTAGGGGAGACGAACGAGCAGTACTTC
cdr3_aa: CASSPRVVGETNEQYF

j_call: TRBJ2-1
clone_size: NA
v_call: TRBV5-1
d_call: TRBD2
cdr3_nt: TGCGCCAGCAGCCCTAGCGGAAGGGAAGCCAACAATGAGCAGTTCTTC
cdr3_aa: CASSPSGREANNEQFF

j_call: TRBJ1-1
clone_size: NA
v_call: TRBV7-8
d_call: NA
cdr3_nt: TGTGCCAGCAGCCGATACAGGACTGAAGCTTTCTTT
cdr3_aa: CASSRYRTEAFF

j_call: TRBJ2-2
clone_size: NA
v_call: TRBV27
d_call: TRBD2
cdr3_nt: TGTGCCAGCACACCAGCAGTCACAAGGACTAGCGGGTACGAAATCCGCACCGGGGAGCTGTTTTTT
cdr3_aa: CASTPAVTRTSGYEIRTGELFF

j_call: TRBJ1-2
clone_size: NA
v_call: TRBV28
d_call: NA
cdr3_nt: TGTGCCAGCAGTTCTACAGGCACCTATGGCTACACCTTC
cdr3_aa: CASSSTGTYGYTF

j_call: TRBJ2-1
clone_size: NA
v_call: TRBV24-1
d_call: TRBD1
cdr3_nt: TGTGCCACCAGTGAAGGGACAGGGGTTGGGCAGTTCTTC
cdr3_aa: CATSEGTGVGQFF

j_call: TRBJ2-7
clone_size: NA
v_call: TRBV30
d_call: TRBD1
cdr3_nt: TGTGCCTGGAGGCAGGGACAGCTCTACGAGCAGTACTTC
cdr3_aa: CAWRQGQLYEQYF

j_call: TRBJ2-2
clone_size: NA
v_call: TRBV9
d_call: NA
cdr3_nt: TGTGCCAGCAGCGTTAGCGGAAACGCGAACACCGGGGAGCTGTTTTTT
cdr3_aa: CASSVSGNANTGELFF

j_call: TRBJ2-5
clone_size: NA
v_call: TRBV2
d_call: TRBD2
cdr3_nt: TGTGCCACGCAAACTACTAGCGGGCTCTCGTGGACCCAGTACTTC
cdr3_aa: CATQTTSGLSWTQYF

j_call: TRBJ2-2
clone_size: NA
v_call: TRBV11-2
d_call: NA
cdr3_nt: TGTGCCAGCAGCTTAGAAGGAGGCGGGGAGCTGTTTTTT
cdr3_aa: CASSLEGGGELFF

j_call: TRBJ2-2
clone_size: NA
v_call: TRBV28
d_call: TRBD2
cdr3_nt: TGTGCCAGCAGTTTATGGAGCGGGGGGAACACCGGGGAGCTGTTTTTT
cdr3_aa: CASSLWSGGNTGELFF

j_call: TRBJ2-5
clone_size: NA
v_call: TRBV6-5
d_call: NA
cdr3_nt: TGTGCCAGCCGAATACACAATCGACAAGAGACCCAGTACTTC
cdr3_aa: CASRIHNRQETQYF

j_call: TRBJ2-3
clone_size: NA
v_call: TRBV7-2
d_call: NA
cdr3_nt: TGTGCCAGCAGCTTAGATGTTAGTCGCACAGATACGCAGTATTTT
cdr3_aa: CASSLDVSRTDTQYF

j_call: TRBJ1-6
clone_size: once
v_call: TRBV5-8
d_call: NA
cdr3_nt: TGTGCCAGCAGCCGAGGGCCATCGGTTTCACCCCTCCACTTT
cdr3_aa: CASSRGPSVSPLHF

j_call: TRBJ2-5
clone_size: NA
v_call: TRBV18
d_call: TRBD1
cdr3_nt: TGTGCCAGCTCCCAACAGGGGGCTTTTGAGACCCAGTACTTC
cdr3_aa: CASSQQGAFETQYF

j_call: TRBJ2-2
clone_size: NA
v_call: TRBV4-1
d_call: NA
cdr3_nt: TGCGCCAGCAGCCAAGGCGCCGGCGGGCCCGGGCGAACGGCCGGGGAGCTGTTTTTT
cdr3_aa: CASSQGAGGPGRTAGELFF

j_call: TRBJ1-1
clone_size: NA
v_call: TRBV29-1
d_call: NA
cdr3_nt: TGCAGCGTTACTGGACGGTTGAACACTGAAGCTTTCTTT
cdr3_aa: CSVTGRLNTEAFF

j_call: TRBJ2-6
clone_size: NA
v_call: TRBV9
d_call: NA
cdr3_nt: TGTGCCAGCAGCGACAGGGCTGGGGCCAACGTCCTGACTTTC
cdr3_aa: CASSDRAGANVLTF

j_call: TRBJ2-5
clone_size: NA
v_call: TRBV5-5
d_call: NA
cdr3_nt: TGTGCCAGCAGCCCCTGGTCCAACTTGGGGGAGACCCAGTACTTC
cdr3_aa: CASSPWSNLGETQYF

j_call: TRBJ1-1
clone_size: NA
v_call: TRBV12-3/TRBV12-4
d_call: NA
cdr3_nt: TGTGCCTCCCGCCCCAACCCGAACACTGAAGCTTTCTTT
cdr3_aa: CASRPNPNTEAFF

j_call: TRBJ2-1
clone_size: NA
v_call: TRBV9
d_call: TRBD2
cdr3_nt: TGTGCCAGCAGCGCCAAACTAGCGGGAGGGCCCAATGAGCAGTTCTTC
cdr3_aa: CASSAKLAGGPNEQFF

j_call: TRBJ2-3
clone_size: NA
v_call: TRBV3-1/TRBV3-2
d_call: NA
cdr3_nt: TGTGCCAGCAGCCGCCAGAGGACGGGGGCAGATACGCAGTATTTT
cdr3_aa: CASSRQRTGADTQYF

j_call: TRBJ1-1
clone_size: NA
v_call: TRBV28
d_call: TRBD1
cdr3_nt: TGTGCCAGCAGTAGTGGAAGGACAGGGCCCCACCGAGGTGAAGCTTTCTTT
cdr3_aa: CASSSGRTGPHRGEAFF

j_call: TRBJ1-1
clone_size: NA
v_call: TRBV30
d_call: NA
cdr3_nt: TGTGCCTGGAGTGGGGGGGCGCGAGCTGAAGCTTTCTTT
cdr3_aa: CAWSGGARAEAFF

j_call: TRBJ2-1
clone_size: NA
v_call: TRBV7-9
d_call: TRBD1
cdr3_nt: TGTGCCGGCGACGAGCCGGGACAGCGCTACAATGAGCAGTTCTTC
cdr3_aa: CAGDEPGQRYNEQFF

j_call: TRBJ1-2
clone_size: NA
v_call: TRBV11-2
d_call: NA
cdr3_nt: TGTGCCAGCAGCGATTCGACAGGTGTTAACTATGGCTACACCTTC
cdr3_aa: CASSDSTGVNYGYTF

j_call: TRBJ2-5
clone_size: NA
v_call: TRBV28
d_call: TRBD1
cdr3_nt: TGTGCCAGCAGGTATGGACAGGGGTCCCAAGAGACCCAGTACTTC
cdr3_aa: CASRYGQGSQETQYF

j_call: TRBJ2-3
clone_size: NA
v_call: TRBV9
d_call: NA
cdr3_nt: TGTGCCAGCAGCTTCCTTAGCTCGGATACGCAGTATTTT
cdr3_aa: CASSFLSSDTQYF

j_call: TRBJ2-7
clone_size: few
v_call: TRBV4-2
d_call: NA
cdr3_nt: TGTGCCAGCAGCCAAGATATTGCGGGCTCCTACGAGCAGTACTTC
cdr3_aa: CASSQDIAGSYEQYF

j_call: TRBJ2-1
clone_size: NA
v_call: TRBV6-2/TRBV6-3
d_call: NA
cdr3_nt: TGTGCCAGCAGTTACAACTCCTACAATGAGCAGTTCTTC
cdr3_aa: CASSYNSYNEQFF

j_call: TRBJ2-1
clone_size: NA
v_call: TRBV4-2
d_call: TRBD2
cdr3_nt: TGTGCCAGCAGCCTCACCCCTGGGCTAGCGGGAGAAGAGGTCGCCTACAATGAGCAGTTCTTC
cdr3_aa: CASSLTPGLAGEEVAYNEQFF

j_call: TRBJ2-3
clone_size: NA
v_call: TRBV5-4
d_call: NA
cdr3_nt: TGTGCCAGCAGCTTGGGGCAGGGTCTGGTAGATACGCAGTATTTT
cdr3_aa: CASSLGQGLVDTQYF

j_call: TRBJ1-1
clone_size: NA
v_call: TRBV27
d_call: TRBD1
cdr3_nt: TGTGCCAGCAGTCCCCTCGGGACAGCTGAAGCTTTCTTT
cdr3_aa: CASSPLGTAEAFF

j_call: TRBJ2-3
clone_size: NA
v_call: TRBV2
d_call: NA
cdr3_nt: TGTGCCAGCAAATTGACCGAGTCCATAGGAGATACGCAGTATTTT
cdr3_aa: CASKLTESIGDTQYF

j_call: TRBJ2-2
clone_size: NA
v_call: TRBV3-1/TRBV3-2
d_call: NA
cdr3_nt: TGTGCCAGCAGTCGGGGCATCCGACCGAACACCGGGGAGCTGTTTTTT
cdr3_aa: CASSRGIRPNTGELFF

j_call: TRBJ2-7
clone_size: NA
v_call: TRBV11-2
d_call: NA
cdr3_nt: TGTGCCAGCAGCTTAGGGACGGCTATCTACGAGCAGTACTTC
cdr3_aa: CASSLGTAIYEQYF

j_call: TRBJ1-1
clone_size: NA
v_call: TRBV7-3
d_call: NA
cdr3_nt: TGTGCCAGCAGCTTAATGCCCCTGCGGCAGGGGAACACTGAAGCTTTCTTT
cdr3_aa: CASSLMPLRQGNTEAFF

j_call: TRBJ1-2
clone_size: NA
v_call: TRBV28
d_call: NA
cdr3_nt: TGTGCCAGCAGTTTCGAGAGGGGATATGGCTACACCTTC
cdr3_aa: CASSFERGYGYTF

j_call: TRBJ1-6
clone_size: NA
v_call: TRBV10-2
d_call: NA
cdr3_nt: TGCGCCAGCAGTCGGCAGGGAGGCGATAATTCACCCCTCCACTTT
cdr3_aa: CASSRQGGDNSPLHF

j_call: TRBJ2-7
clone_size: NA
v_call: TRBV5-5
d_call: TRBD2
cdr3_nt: TGTGCCAGCAGCTTGGAAGGGACCGGGACTAGGCAGTACTTC
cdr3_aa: CASSLEGTGTRQYF

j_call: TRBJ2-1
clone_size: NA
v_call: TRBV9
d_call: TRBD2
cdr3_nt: TGTGCCAGCAGCGTAGCGTCTAGCGGTAGCTCCTACAATGAGCAGTTCTTC
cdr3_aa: CASSVASSGSSYNEQFF

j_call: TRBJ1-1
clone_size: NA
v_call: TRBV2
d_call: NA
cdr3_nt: TGTGCCAGCAGAGCCGGGTCCGCGGACACTGAAGCTTTCTTT
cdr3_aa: CASRAGSADTEAFF

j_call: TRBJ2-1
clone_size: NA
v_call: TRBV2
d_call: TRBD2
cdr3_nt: TGTGCCAGCAATTCAGATAGAGGGACTAGCGGGAGGTCCTACAATGAGCAGTTCTTC
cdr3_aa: CASNSDRGTSGRSYNEQFF

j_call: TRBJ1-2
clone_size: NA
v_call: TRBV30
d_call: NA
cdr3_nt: TGTGCCTGGAGTGTAAGGGGATACTATGGCTACACCTTC
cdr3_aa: CAWSVRGYYGYTF

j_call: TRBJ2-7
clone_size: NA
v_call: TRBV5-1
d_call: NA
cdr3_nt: TGCGCCAGCAGCTTGCGGCTCAGGGGACCCACCTACGAGCAGTACTTC
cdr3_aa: CASSLRLRGPTYEQYF